Listed here are 19 T cell receptor beta chains from one sample, sequenced in a study of blood T cell repertoires in COVID-19. Sequencing was performed with immunoSEQ multiplex PCR; in TCRdb, only in-frame clones are kept and a portion is missing. The data contain just over 250,000 clones, about 90% of them singletons. Sequencing was carried out using peripheral blood. These receptors all come from a woman aged 45 to 65 with acute or convalescent COVID-19.

The chain recombines TRBV3-1 (or the pseudogene TRBV3-2) with TRBJ2-1; TRBD2 matches at 7 bases. This CDR3 comprises 14 residues. The junction had 7 bases not matched to a gene; V was cut back by 3 bases and J by 8 bases. Looked up from germline, CDR1 is LGHDT and CDR2 is YNNKEL (reference sequence). The CDR3 DNA reads TGTGCCAGCAGCCATGAAGGGAGGGATGATGAGCAGTTCTTC. This translates into CASSHEGRDDEQFF.

This rearrangement joins TRBV7-8 to TRBJ1-4, with D possibly matching TRBD1 (6 bases). CDR3 length equals 15 residues. Trimming stripped 2 bases from V and 8 bases from J, with 15 bases between. In germline, CDR1 is SGHVS, CDR2 FQNEAQ. The CDR3 protein is CASSLLGQWEEKLFF. As DNA, the CDR3 is TGTGCCAGCAGCTTATTAGGACAGTGGGAGGAAAAACTGTTTTTT.

V gene TRBV3-1 (or the pseudogene TRBV3-2) combines with J gene TRBJ2-5; possible D gene TRBD2, 6 bases. Per the germline V gene, CDR1 is LGHDT and CDR2 is YNNKEL (reference sequence). The CDR3 extends over 18 amino acids. The V and J ends lost 3 bases and 5 bases respectively, with 25 bases between them. CDR3 coding DNA: TGTGCCAGCAGCCACCCGTTGAGAGGGAGCGGGTACCTGGAGACCCAGTACTTC. Translation: CASSHPLRGSGYLETQYF.

The CDR3 here is CASSLGRSPEAFF. The CDR3 region has the DNA TGTGCCAGCAGTTTGGGTAGGAGTCCTGAAGCTTTCTTT. J is TRBJ1-1 and V is TRBV27; the D is unclear. Germline V CDR1 and CDR2: MNHEY, SMNVEV (reference sequence). The CDR3 has 13 amino acids. V was pared by 3 bases and J by 6 bases, with 11 bases between.

The chain combines TRBV30 with TRBJ1-4; 9 nucleotides match TRBD1. Trimming removed 4 bases from V and 5 bases from J; junction bases left unmatched: 8. This CDR3 has 15 residues. Germline-derived CDR1 and CDR2 are GTSNPN and SVGIG (reference sequence). This CDR3 reads CAWKPPDRGNEKLFF. In DNA, the CDR3 is TGTGCCTGGAAGCCACCCGACAGGGGGAATGAAAAACTGTTTTTT.

The V call is TRBV7-2, the J call TRBJ2-5, with 7 positions matching TRBD2. V lost 5 bases and J lost 7; bases outside the gene matches: 16. Germline loops: CDR1 SGHTA, CDR2 FQGNSA. This CDR3 is built from 16 residues. CDR3: CASSLQGGPGGATQYF. CDR3 bases: TGTGCCAGCAGCCTTCAGGGAGGGCCGGGGGGAGCGACCCAGTACTTC.

This clone was seen just once. The chain joins TRBV5-5 to TRBJ2-7; unclear D gene. Looked up from germline, CDR1 is SGHKS and CDR2 is YYEKEE (reference sequence). This CDR3 is 13 amino acids long. Trimming stripped 4 bases from V and 0 bases from J, with 8 bases between. The CDR3 loop reads CASSTDNSYEQYF. The CDR3 DNA follows: TGTGCCAGCAGCACAGACAACTCCTACGAGCAGTACTTC. Using reference TRBV5-5 and TRBJ2-7 for the parts outside the CDR3, the full variable domain is DAGVTQSPTHLIKTRGQQVTLRCSPISGHKSVSWYQQVLGQGPQFIFQYYEKEERGRGNFPDRFSARQFPNYSSELNVNALLLGDSALYLCASSTDNSYEQYFGPGTRLTVT.

The chain links TRBV5-1 to TRBJ1-4; D may be TRBD1 (6 bases). The CDR3 is 14 residues long. Germline V gene lookup returns CDR1 SGHRS and CDR2 YFSETQ. Trimming removed 0 bases at V and 6 bases at J, with 9 bases between. CDR3 sequence: CASSLAGGDEKLFF. The CDR3, as DNA: TGCGCCAGCAGCTTGGCTGGGGGCGATGAAAAACTGTTTTTT.

The V and J genes are TRBV9 and TRBJ2-1, with 9 bases aligning to TRBD2. Unmatched junction bases numbered 7, after V lost 0 bases and J lost 3 bases. Per germline, CDR1 SGDLS and CDR2 YYNGEE. CDR3 length: 17 residues. The CDR3 DNA reads TGTGCCAGCAGCGTAGCTGCCGGTAGCGGGGGCTACAATGAGCAGTTCTTC. Protein sequence: CASSVAAGSGGYNEQFF. The full variable domain, rest sourced from reference TRBV9 and TRBJ2-1, is DSGVTQTPKHLITATGQRVTLRCSPRSGDLSVYWYQQSLDQGLQFLIQYYNGEERAKGNILERFSAQQFPDLHSELNLSSLELGDSALYFCASSVAAGSGGYNEQFFGPGTRLTVL.

J is TRBJ2-1 and V is TRBV7-3; 7 nucleotides line up with TRBD2. V shed 4 bases and J 6 bases; nucleotides not matched to a gene: 12. The CDR3 length is 16 residues. Germline V gene lookup returns CDR1 SGHTA and CDR2 FQGTGA. The CDR3 DNA reads TGTGCCAGCAGCTCATCTAGCGGTAGGAATCTCAATGAGCAGTTCTTC. It yields the protein CASSSSSGRNLNEQFF.

V gene TRBV18 combines with J gene TRBJ1-3; D is unresolved. The CDR3 extends over 15 amino acids. CDR1 is KGHSH and CDR2 is LQKENI in the germline V gene. V gave up 2 bases and J gave up 4 bases, with 12 bases separating them. CDR3 residues: CASSPISRAGNTIYF. The CDR3 region has the DNA TGTGCCAGCTCACCAATTTCACGAGCCGGAAACACCATATATTTT.

The chain carries TRBV30 and TRBJ1-1, with D possibly TRBD1 on 5 matching bases. Trimming pared 0 bases from V and 14 bases from J, leaving 19 bases between. This CDR3 is 13 amino acids long. Germline V gives CDR1 GTSNPN, CDR2 SVGIG (reference sequence). The DNA for the CDR3 is TGTGCCTGGAGTGTCCCCGGGACTTCCACCTCCTTCTTT. This gives the protein CAWSVPGTSTSFF.

The rearrangement uses TRBV19 and TRBJ2-3; D perhaps matches TRBD1 (6 bases). V was trimmed by 4 bases and J by 1 base, leaving 15 bases between them. The CDR3 extends over 16 amino acids. Germline V gene data show CDR1 as LNHDA and CDR2 as SQIVND (reference sequence). The DNA for the CDR3 is TGTGCCAGTAGTAGCCCGCGCAGGGGAGGCACAGATACGCAGTATTTT. This encodes CASSSPRRGGTDTQYF.

This clone appeared a few times. The chain employs TRBV9 and TRBJ2-7; D perhaps matches TRBD2 (5 bases). Trimming took off 3 bases at V and 0 bases at J, with 16 bases between the two ends. The CDR3 is 16 residues long. Looked up from germline, CDR1 is SGDLS and CDR2 is YYNGEE. CDR3 amino acids: CASSAGLGRASYEQYF. DNA of the CDR3: TGTGCCAGCAGCGCAGGACTCGGGCGAGCCTCCTACGAGCAGTACTTC.

This chain links TRBV7-2 with TRBJ2-7; D is perhaps TRBD1 (5 bases). This CDR3 has 13 amino acids. CDR1 is SGHTA, CDR2 FQGNSA, per germline. V shed 1 base and J shed 3 bases, with 7 bases lying between them. CDR3 region: CASSLDRNYEQYF. CDR3 DNA: TGTGCCAGCAGCTTAGACAGGAACTACGAGCAGTACTTC.

The chain is built from TRBV9 and TRBJ1-1, with 7 bases identical to TRBD1. The ends lost 1 base at V and 1 base at J; junction bases unmatched: 4. Germline V gene sequence: CDR1 SGDLS, CDR2 YYNGEE. The length of the CDR3 is 15 residues. The chain's CDR3 is CASSVRQGGNTEAFF. CDR3 sequence (DNA): TGTGCCAGCAGCGTAAGACAGGGTGGGAACACTGAAGCTTTCTTT.

The CDR3 bases are TGTGCCAGCAGCTTAGTTTTGCGGACAGCGGACTACGAGCAGTACTTC. As protein: CASSLVLRTADYEQYF. The chain recombines TRBV7-8 with TRBJ2-7; tentatively, D is TRBD1 (6 bases). This CDR3 is 16 amino acids long. V was cut by 1 base and J by 3 bases, with 16 bases left in between. Per the germline V gene, CDR1 is SGHVS and CDR2 is FQNEAQ.

This chain uses TRBV9 with TRBJ2-6; 8 bases map to TRBD2. Germline CDR1 SGDLS, CDR2 YYNGEE. This CDR3 is built from 15 residues. With 3 bases clipped from V and 4 bases from J, the junction kept 3 bases outside the gene matches. The DNA of the CDR3 is TGTGCCAGCAGCGATAGCGGGATCGGGGCCAACGTCCTGACTTTC. This encodes CASSDSGIGANVLTF.

The rearrangement uses TRBV7-3 and TRBJ2-1; a weak D match, TRBD2 (6 bases). Germline V gives CDR1 SGHTA, CDR2 FQGTGA. Deletions cut 3 bases from V and 1 base from J, with 10 bases between. The length of the CDR3 is 15 residues. CDR3 sequence reads: CASSFGGVSYNEQFF. CDR3 nucleotide sequence: TGTGCCAGCAGCTTCGGGGGAGTATCCTACAATGAGCAGTTCTTC. Based on the CDR3 plus reference TRBV7-3 and TRBJ2-1, the full variable domain is GAGVSQTPSNKVTEKGKYVELRCDPISGHTALYWYRQSLGQGPEFLIYFQGTGAADDSGLPNDRFFAVRPEGSVSTLKIQRTERGDSAVYLCASSFGGVSYNEQFFGPGTRLTVL.